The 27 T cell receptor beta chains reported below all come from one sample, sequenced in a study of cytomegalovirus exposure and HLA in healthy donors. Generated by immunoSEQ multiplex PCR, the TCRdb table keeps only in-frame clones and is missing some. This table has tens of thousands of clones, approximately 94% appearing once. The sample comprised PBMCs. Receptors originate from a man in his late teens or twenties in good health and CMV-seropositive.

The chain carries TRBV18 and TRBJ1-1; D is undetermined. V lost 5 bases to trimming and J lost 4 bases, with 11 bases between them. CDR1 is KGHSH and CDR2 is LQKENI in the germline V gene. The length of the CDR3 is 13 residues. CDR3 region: CASSVTEGTEAFF. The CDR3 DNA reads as TGTGCCAGCTCAGTGACCGAGGGCACTGAAGCTTTCTTT.

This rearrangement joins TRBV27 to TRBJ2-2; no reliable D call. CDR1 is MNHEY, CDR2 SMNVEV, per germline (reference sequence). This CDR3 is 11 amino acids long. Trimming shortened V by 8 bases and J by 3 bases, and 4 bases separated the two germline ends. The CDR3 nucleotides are TGTGCCAGCGGCTACACCGGGGAGCTGTTTTTT. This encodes CASGYTGELFF.

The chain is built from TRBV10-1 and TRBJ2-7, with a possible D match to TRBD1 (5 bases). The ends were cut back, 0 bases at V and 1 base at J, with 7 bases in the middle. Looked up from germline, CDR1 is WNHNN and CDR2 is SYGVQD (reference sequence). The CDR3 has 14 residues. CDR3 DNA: TGCGCCAGCAGTGAGTCGACAGATTCCTACGAGCAGTACTTC. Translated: CASSESTDSYEQYF.

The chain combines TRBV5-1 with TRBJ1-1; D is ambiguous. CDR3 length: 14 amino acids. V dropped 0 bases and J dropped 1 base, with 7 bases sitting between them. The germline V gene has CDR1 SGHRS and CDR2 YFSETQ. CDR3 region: CASSLGGANTEAFF. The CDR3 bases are TGCGCCAGCAGCTTGGGAGGAGCGAACACTGAAGCTTTCTTT.

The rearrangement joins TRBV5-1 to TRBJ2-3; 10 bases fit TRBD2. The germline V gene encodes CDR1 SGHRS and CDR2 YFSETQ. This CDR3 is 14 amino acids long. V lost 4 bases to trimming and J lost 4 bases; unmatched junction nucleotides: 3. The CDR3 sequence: CASSRLAGPDTQYF. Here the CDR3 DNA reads TGCGCCAGCAGCCGACTAGCGGGCCCAGATACGCAGTATTTT.

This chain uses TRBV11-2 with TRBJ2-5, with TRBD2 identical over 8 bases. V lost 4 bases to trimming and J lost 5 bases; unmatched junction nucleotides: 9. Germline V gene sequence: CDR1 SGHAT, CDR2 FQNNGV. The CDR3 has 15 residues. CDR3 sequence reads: CASSYRLGGGETQYF. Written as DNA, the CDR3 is TGTGCCAGCAGCTACCGCTTGGGCGGGGGGGAGACCCAGTACTTC.

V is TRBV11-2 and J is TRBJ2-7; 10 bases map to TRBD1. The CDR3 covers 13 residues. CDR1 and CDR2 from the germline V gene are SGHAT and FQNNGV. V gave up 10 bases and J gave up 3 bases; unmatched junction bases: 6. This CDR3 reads CATTRDRGYEQYF. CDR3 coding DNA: TGTGCCACAACCCGGGACAGGGGCTACGAGCAGTACTTC.

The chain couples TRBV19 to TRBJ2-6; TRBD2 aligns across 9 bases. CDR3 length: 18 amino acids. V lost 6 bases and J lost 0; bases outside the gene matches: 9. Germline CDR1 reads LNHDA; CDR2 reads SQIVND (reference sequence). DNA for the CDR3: TGTGCCAGTAGCCCTAGCGGGACTACGACCTCTGGGGCCAACGTCCTGACTTTC. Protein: CASSPSGTTTSGANVLTF. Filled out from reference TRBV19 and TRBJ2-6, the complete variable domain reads DGGITQSPKYLFRKEGQNVTLSCEQNLNHDAMYWYRQDPGQGLRLIYYSQIVNDFQKGDIAEGYSVSREKKESFPLTVTSAQKNPTAFYLCASSPSGTTTSGANVLTFGAGSRLTVL.

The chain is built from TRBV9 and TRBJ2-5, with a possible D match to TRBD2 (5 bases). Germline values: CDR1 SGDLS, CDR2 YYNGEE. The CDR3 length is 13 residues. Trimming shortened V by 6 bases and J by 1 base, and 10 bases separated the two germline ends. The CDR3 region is CASTKDSQETQYF. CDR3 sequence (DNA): TGTGCCAGCACCAAGGACTCCCAAGAGACCCAGTACTTC. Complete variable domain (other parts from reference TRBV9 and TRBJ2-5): DSGVTQTPKHLITATGQRVTLRCSPRSGDLSVYWYQQSLDQGLQFLIQYYNGEERAKGNILERFSAQQFPDLHSELNLSSLELGDSALYFCASTKDSQETQYFGPGTRLLVL.

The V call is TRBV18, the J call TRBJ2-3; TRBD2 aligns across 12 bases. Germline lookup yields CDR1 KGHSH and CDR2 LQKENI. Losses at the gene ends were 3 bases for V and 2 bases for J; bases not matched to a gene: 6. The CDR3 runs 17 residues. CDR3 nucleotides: TGTGCCAGCTCACCGTGGACTAGCGGGACCCTCACAGATACGCAGTATTTT. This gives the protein CASSPWTSGTLTDTQYF.

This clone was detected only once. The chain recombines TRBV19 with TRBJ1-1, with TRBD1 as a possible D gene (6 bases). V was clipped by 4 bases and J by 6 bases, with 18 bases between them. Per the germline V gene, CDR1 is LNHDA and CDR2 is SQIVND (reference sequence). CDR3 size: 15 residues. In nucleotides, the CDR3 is TGTGCCAGTAGTACTACTTACAGGGTATGGGCTGAAGCTTTCTTT. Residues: CASSTTYRVWAEAFF. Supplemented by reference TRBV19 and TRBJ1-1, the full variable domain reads DGGITQSPKYLFRKEGQNVTLSCEQNLNHDAMYWYRQDPGQGLRLIYYSQIVNDFQKGDIAEGYSVSREKKESFPLTVTSAQKNPTAFYLCASSTTYRVWAEAFFGQGTRLTVV.

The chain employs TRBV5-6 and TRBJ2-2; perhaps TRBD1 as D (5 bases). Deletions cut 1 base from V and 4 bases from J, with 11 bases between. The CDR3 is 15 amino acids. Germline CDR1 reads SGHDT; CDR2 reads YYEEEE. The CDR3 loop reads CASSLLQGPTGELFF. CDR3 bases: TGTGCCAGCAGCTTGCTCCAGGGCCCCACCGGGGAGCTGTTTTTT.

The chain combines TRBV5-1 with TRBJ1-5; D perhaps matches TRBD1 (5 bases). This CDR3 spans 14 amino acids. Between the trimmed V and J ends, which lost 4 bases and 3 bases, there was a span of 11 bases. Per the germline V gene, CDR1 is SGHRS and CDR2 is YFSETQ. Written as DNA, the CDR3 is TGCGCCAGCAGCCTTGGACACGACAATCAGCCCCAGCATTTT. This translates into CASSLGHDNQPQHF.

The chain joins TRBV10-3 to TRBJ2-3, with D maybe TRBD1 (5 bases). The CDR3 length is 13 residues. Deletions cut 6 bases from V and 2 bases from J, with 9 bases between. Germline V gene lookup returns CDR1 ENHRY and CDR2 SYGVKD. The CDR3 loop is CAIRGALTDTQYF. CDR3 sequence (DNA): TGTGCCATCAGAGGGGCCCTCACAGATACGCAGTATTTT.

The CDR3 protein is CATSRVGGDSQPQHF. CDR3 nucleotides: TGTGCCACCAGCAGAGTTGGAGGGGATAGTCAGCCCCAGCATTTT. The V and J genes are TRBV15 and TRBJ1-5, with D possibly being TRBD1 (5 bases). The V gene lost 1 base and the J gene lost 6 bases, with 13 bases spanning the gap. Germline values: CDR1 LNHNV, CDR2 YYDKDF (reference sequence). CDR3 length: 15 amino acids.

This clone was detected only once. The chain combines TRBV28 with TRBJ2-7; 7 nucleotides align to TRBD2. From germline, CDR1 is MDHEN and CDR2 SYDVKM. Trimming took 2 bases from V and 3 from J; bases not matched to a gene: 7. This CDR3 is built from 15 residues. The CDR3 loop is CASSLGGSKDYEQYF. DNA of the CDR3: TGTGCCAGCAGTTTAGGCGGGAGCAAGGACTACGAGCAGTACTTC.

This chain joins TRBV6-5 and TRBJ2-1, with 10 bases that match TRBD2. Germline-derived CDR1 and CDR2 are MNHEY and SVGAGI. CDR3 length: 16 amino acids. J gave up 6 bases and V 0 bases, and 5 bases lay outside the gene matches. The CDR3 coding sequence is TGTGCCAGCAGTTACTCCCATGGACTAGCGGTCAATGAGCAGTTCTTC. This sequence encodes CASSYSHGLAVNEQFF.

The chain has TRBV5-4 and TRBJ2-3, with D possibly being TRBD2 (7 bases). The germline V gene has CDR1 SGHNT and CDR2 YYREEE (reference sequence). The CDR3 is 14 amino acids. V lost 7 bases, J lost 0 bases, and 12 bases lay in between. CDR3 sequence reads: CASAGAASTDTQYF. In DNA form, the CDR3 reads TGTGCCAGCGCGGGGGCTGCAAGCACAGATACGCAGTATTTT.

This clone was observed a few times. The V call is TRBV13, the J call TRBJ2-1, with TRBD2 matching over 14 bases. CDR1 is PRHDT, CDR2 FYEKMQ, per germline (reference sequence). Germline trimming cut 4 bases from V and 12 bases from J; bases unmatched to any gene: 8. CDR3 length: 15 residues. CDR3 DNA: TGTGCCAGCAGCTCTCGGACTAGCGGGGGGATCGGGCAGTTCTTC. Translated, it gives CASSSRTSGGIGQFF.

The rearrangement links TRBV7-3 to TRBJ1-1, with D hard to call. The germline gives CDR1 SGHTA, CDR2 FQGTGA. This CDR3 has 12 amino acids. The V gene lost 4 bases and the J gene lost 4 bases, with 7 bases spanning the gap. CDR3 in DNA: TGTGCCAGCAGCTCCGGAGGCACTGAAGCTTTCTTT. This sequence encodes CASSSGGTEAFF.

CDR3 residues: CASSPLDSYNEQFF. The CDR3 bases are TGTGCCAGCAGTCCCCTGGACAGTTACAATGAGCAGTTCTTC. The chain links TRBV6-5 to TRBJ2-1, with a tentative D call TRBD1 (6 bases). Trimming took off 5 bases at V and 4 bases at J, with 12 bases between the two ends. Germline V gene sequence: CDR1 MNHEY, CDR2 SVGAGI. The CDR3 length is 14 residues.

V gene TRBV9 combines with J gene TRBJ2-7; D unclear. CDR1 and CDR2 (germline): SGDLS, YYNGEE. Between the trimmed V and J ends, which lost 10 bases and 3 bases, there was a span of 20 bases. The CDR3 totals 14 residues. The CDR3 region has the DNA TGTGCCGGCCGCGCAGGTCGGTTAATCTACGAGCAGTACTTC. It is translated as CAGRAGRLIYEQYF. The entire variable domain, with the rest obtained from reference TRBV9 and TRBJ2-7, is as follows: DSGVTQTPKHLITATGQRVTLRCSPRSGDLSVYWYQQSLDQGLQFLIQYYNGEERAKGNILERFSAQQFPDLHSELNLSSLELGDSALYFCAGRAGRLIYEQYFGPGTRLTVT.

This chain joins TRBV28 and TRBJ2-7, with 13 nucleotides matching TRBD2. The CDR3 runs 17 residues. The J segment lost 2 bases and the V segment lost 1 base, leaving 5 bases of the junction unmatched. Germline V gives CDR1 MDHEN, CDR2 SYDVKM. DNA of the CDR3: TGTGCCAGCAGTTTATTTGGGACTAGCGGGACCGCCTACGAGCAGTACTTC. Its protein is CASSLFGTSGTAYEQYF.

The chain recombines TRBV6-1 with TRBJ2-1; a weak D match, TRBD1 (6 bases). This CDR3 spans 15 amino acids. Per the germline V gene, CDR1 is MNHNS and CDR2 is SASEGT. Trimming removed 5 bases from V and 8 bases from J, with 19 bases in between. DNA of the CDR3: TGTGCCAGCAGTCACCGAAACCGAGCAGGGGATGAGCAGTTCTTC. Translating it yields CASSHRNRAGDEQFF.

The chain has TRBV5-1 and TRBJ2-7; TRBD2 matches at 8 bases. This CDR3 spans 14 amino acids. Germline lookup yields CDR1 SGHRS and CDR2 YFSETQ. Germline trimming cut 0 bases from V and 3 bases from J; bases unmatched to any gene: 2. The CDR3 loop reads CASSLGLASYEQYF. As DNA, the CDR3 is TGCGCCAGCAGCTTGGGACTAGCGAGCTACGAGCAGTACTTC.

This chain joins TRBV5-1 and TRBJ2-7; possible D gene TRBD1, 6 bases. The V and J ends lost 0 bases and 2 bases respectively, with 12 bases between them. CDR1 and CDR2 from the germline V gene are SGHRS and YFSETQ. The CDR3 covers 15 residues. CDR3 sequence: CASSLAGTPTYEQYF. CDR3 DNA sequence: TGCGCCAGCAGCTTGGCCGGGACACCGACCTACGAGCAGTACTTC.

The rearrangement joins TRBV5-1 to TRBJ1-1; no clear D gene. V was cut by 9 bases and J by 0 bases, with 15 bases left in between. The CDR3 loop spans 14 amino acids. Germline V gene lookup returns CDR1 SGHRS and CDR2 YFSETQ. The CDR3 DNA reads TGCGCCACCGCCCGGAGGGATTTGAACACTGAAGCTTTCTTT. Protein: CATARRDLNTEAFF.